The present T cell receptor (beta chain) was sequenced within a study of patients and donors after allogeneic stem cell transplantation. TCRdb redid the calling of the RT-PCR reads with MiXCR, one entry per CDR3 protein. The table includes over 130,000 distinct CDR3 sequences, about a third detected once. Looked up from germline, CDR1 is MNHEY and CDR2 is SMNVEV (reference sequence). The V end lost 2 bases, the J end lost 9 bases, and 5 bases lay between the germline ends. This CDR3 contains 12 residues. The table lists this clonotype with a few counts. The chain joins TRBV27 to TRBJ1-6; D not resolved. Sequenced: blood, either unsorted or a sorted T cell fraction (not recorded which). This TCR derives from a human donor who was either an allogeneic HSCT recipient or a stem cell or donor lymphocyte infusion donor (not recorded which). It is not recorded whose cells these are; they may come from a transplant donor. The CDR3 DNA reads as TGTGCCAGCAGTTTACGGCTTTCACCCCTCCACTTT. It codes for CASSLRLSPLHF.